The T cell receptor beta chain described here comes from a study of blood T cell repertoires in COVID-19. Assay used: immunoSEQ multiplex PCR; TCRdb lists only in-frame clones, some missing. Seen here are under 80,000 clones, about 90% observed once, and the top ten hold over 6.5%. Unmatched junction bases numbered 8, after V lost 0 bases and J lost 5 bases. The CDR3 is 15 residues long. Germline lookup yields CDR1 SGHDT and CDR2 YYEEEE. Sample: peripheral blood. This TCR derives from a man aged 60-69 years with acute or convalescent COVID-19. The chain couples TRBV5-6 to TRBJ2-7; 7 bases line up with TRBD2. The CDR3 spells CASSLVGRVRDEQYF. As DNA, the CDR3 is TGTGCCAGCAGCTTGGTGGGGAGGGTGAGGGACGAGCAGTACTTC. Supplemented by reference TRBV5-6 and TRBJ2-7, the full variable domain reads DAGVTQSPTHLIKTRGQQVTLRCSPKSGHDTVSWYQQALGQGPQFIFQYYEEEERQRGNFPDRFSGHQFPNYSSELNVNALLLGDSALYLCASSLVGRVRDEQYFGPGTRLTVT.